A single sample is the source of the 9 T cell receptor beta chains below, sequenced in a study of metastatic and nonmetastatic thyroid tumors. Thyroid surgery was performed in patients who had received no treatment beforehand. Via MiXCR, TCRdb re-called the PCR reads. The table lists over 40,000 clones, approximately 10% of them singletons. Sequenced: blood. The receptors stem from a female donor with papillary thyroid cancer or a benign thyroid nodule (not recorded which). Some clones in this sample may be carry-over from other donors' samples.

Ten or more counts support this clone. The rearrangement joins TRBV4-1 to TRBJ2-1; D gene unclear. Germline CDR1 and CDR2: MGHRA and YSYEKL. The CDR3 covers 17 residues. Trimming shortened V by 1 base and J by 0 bases, and 13 bases separated the two germline ends. DNA of the CDR3: TGCGCCAGCAGCCAAGGCGTGCGGAGAAGCTCCTACAATGAGCAGTTCTTC. It codes for CASSQGVRRSSYNEQFF.

Ten or more counts support this clone. The gene calls are TRBV30 and TRBJ2-5, with D perhaps TRBD2 (6 bases). The V and J ends lost 0 bases and 4 bases respectively, with 15 bases between them. The CDR3 consists of 15 residues. CDR1 and CDR2 from the germline V gene are GTSNPN and SVGIG (reference sequence). The CDR3 bases are TGTGCCTGGAGTGTAGTGTCGGGAGTAGGAGAGACCCAGTACTTC. It codes for CAWSVVSGVGETQYF.

This clone showed up many times. The V call is TRBV4-3, the J call TRBJ2-4; 9 nucleotides match TRBD1. Germline V CDR1 and CDR2: LGHNA, YSLEER. V dropped 6 bases and J dropped 0; count of bases not matched to a gene: 12. CDR3 length equals 18 residues. This chain's CDR3 is CASRYRGRLDVAKNIQYF. Here the CDR3 DNA reads TGCGCCAGCAGGTACAGGGGGCGCTTGGATGTAGCCAAAAACATTCAGTACTTC.

This clone was observed at least ten times. Mismatch with germline at one junction end may stem from a read error. Other DNA variants within this sample encode the same CDR3. V and J are TRBV7-3 and TRBJ2-7; TRBD1 matches at 8 bases. The CDR3 length is 13 residues. The germline V gene has CDR1 SGHTA and CDR2 FQGTGA. The CDR3 reads CASSSTGVDEQYF. The CDR3 DNA reads TGTGCTAGCAGCTCGACAGGGGTTGACGAGCAGTACTTC.

This clone was seen many times. The J gene is TRBJ2-7, the V gene TRBV20-1; 11 nucleotides line up with TRBD1. In germline, CDR1 is DFQATT, CDR2 SNEGSKA (reference sequence). V was pared by 8 bases and J by 3 bases, with 9 bases of the junction left unmatched. This CDR3 has 14 amino acids. As DNA, the CDR3 is TGCAGTCAAAAAAGGACAGGGGGCTACTACGAGCAGTACTTC. It codes for CSQKRTGGYYEQYF.

This clone was seen ten or more times. This chain uses TRBV18 with TRBJ2-1, with D possibly TRBD2 on 5 matching bases. Trimming took off 2 bases at V and 8 bases at J, with 16 bases between the two ends. CDR3 length: 15 amino acids. Germline V gene sequence: CDR1 KGHSH, CDR2 LQKENI. DNA for the CDR3: TGTGCCAGCTCACCAAAGCTGCTCGCGGGCGATGAGCAGTTCTTC. It specifies CASSPKLLAGDEQFF.

This clone was seen ten or more times. This sequence joins TRBV12-5 and TRBJ1-2; no reliable D call. The V end lost 1 base, the J end lost 2 bases, and 11 bases lay between the germline ends. The length of the CDR3 is 15 residues. Looked up from germline, CDR1 is LGHNT and CDR2 is FRNRAP. The CDR3 DNA sequence: TGTGCTAGTGGTTTGGGAGAACAGATAAACTATGGCTACACCTTC. Protein product: CASGLGEQINYGYTF.

The table lists this clone with many counts. The chain employs TRBV19 and TRBJ1-2, with D perhaps matching TRBD1 (5 bases). The CDR3 is 14 amino acids. Germline V gene sequence: CDR1 LNHDA, CDR2 SQIVND (reference sequence). The ends were cut back, 4 bases at V and 5 bases at J, with 14 bases in the middle. The DNA of the CDR3 is TGTGCCAGTAGTAACCAGCAGGGCCTTTATGGCTACACCTTC. Amino acid sequence: CASSNQQGLYGYTF.

This clone is labeled medium-sized. The chain combines TRBV11-3 with TRBJ1-6; maybe TRBD1 (5 bases). The CDR3 runs 14 residues. Looked up from germline, CDR1 is SGHNT and CDR2 is YENEEA. The V gene lost 5 bases and the J gene lost 8 bases, with 13 bases spanning the gap. The CDR3, as DNA: TGTGCCAGCAGCGGGGCGATTCCGGATTCACCCCTCCACTTT. The encoded protein is CASSGAIPDSPLHF.